Listed below are T cell receptor beta chains from one sample, sequenced in a study of control samples from healthy donors and cancer patients. Profiling relied on immunoSEQ multiplex PCR, and the TCRdb table lists in-frame clones only, not all of them. This table has some 220,000 clones, over 90% appearing once. Sequencing used blood. All receptors derive from a man aged 45-65 years in good health. Each CDR3 is given with its conserved first and last residue. D genes are given only for firm matches. Clone size appears in some rows only: once, few, many, or a class for an expanded clone.

TRBV28,NA,TRBJ2-5,once,TGTGCCAGCAGCCTCGAGCGGGCAGGGGAGGAGACCCAGTACTTC,CASSLERAGEETQYF
TRBV5-1,NA,TRBJ1-3,NA,TGCGCCAGCAGCTTGAACCCGGGGGCATCCCTCTACTCTGGAAACACCATATATTTT,CASSLNPGASLYSGNTIYF
TRBV7-8,NA,TRBJ2-7,NA,TGTGCCAGCAGCCCCTCCTACACTTCATCCTACGAGCAGTACTTC,CASSPSYTSSYEQYF
TRBV3-1/TRBV3-2,NA,TRBJ1-1,once,TGTGCCAGCAGCCAACAGGGGTTGAACGCTGAAGCTTTCTTT,CASSQQGLNAEAFF
TRBV29-1,NA,TRBJ2-5,once,TGCAGCGCAAAATTGACCCAAGAGACCCAGTACTTC,CSAKLTQETQYF
TRBV19,NA,TRBJ1-5,NA,TGTGCCAGTAGTATCACGACAGGCTGGCAGCCCCAGCATTTT,CASSITTGWQPQHF
TRBV15,NA,TRBJ1-5,NA,TGTGCCACCAGCAGAGTAGGGGAGTCCTTGGCCCAGCATTTT,CATSRVGESLAQHF
TRBV5-1,TRBD1,TRBJ1-5,NA,TGCGCCAGCAGCCTAGGACAGGGAGGAAGTGGACAGCCCCAGCATTTT,CASSLGQGGSGQPQHF
TRBV6-5,TRBD2,TRBJ2-1,few,TGTGCCAGCTCGATAGCGGGGGGACTTTACAATGAGCAGTTCTTC,CASSIAGGLYNEQFF
TRBV9,NA,TRBJ1-1,NA,TGTGCCAGCAGCGTAGGAGGAGTGAACACTGAAGCTTTCTTT,CASSVGGVNTEAFF
TRBV6-4,NA,TRBJ1-5,NA,TGTGCCAGCACCCCATGGGGCATTCAGCCCCAGCATTTT,CASTPWGIQPQHF
TRBV5-5,TRBD2,TRBJ2-5,NA,TGTGCCAGCAGCTTGCGGGTGGTAGCGGGCCCGTTCCAAGAGACCCAGTACTTC,CASSLRVVAGPFQETQYF
TRBV11-3,NA,TRBJ1-1,NA,TGTGCCAGCAGCTTCGGAGGGTCCAACACTGAAGCTTTCTTT,CASSFGGSNTEAFF
TRBV7-9,NA,TRBJ1-3,NA,TGTGCCAGCAGCTTAGCCGGGCAGGCTAAATCTGGAAACACCATATATTTT,CASSLAGQAKSGNTIYF
TRBV11-2,NA,TRBJ1-1,NA,TGTGCCAGCAGCTTTACCCAGGAGACTGAAGCTTTCTTT,CASSFTQETEAFF
TRBV5-1,NA,TRBJ2-7,NA,TGCGCCAGCAGCCCCCGACTGAACTACGAGCAGTACTTC,CASSPRLNYEQYF
TRBV7-2,NA,TRBJ2-7,NA,TGTGCCAGCAGCTTAGCTGGGTGGGACGAGCAGTACTTC,CASSLAGWDEQYF
TRBV7-2,NA,TRBJ2-7,NA,TGTGCCAGCAGCTCTAATTACAGGGCGGGGAAGAACTTC,CASSSNYRAGKNF
TRBV19,TRBD1,TRBJ2-7,NA,TGTGCCAGTAGTACGCTGACAGGGTCCTACGAGCAGTACTTC,CASSTLTGSYEQYF
TRBV7-8,NA,TRBJ1-1,once,TGTGCCAGCAGCTTAGATGCGTCGTCAGCTTTCTTT,CASSLDASSAFF
TRBV3-1/TRBV3-2,TRBD1,TRBJ1-2,NA,TGTGCCAGCAGCCTGGGACAGGGGGCCAGTGGCTACACCTTC,CASSLGQGASGYTF
TRBV6-2/TRBV6-3,TRBD1,TRBJ1-2,NA,TGTGCCAGCAGCCTGCAAGGGGGCAGCTATGGCTACACCTTC,CASSLQGGSYGYTF
TRBV15,NA,TRBJ1-1,once,TGTGCCACCAGCAGAGATGGAGGACCCTGGAACACTGAAGCTTTCTTT,CATSRDGGPWNTEAFF
TRBV30,NA,TRBJ1-2,NA,TGTGCCTGGAGACGTGGGTTCAGTGCGAACTATGGCTACACCTTC,CAWRRGFSANYGYTF
TRBV2,NA,TRBJ1-4,NA,TGTGCCAGCAGTGACCAGAAGGGAACCAGTGAAAAACTGTTTTTT,CASSDQKGTSEKLFF
TRBV6-6,TRBD1,TRBJ1-1,NA,TGTGCCAGCAGTTACGGACAGGCTATAAGGGGCACTGAAGCTTTCTTT,CASSYGQAIRGTEAFF
TRBV27,TRBD1,TRBJ2-5,NA,TGTGCCAGCAGTAGACAGGGGGCGGTTTGGGAGACCCAGTACTTC,CASSRQGAVWETQYF
TRBV21-1,NA,TRBJ1-1,NA,TGTGCCAGCAGGCTCAGTAGGGACAGGGATGATGAAGCTTTCTTT,CASRLSRDRDDEAFF
TRBV7-9,NA,TRBJ1-5,NA,TGTGCCAGCAGCTCGGAGGTGGGTTCGAGCAATCAGCCCCAGCATTTT,CASSSEVGSSNQPQHF
TRBV5-1,TRBD1,TRBJ1-1,NA,TGCGCCAGCAGCTTGACAGGGGGCAATCTGGGTGAAGCTTTCTTT,CASSLTGGNLGEAFF
TRBV5-1,NA,TRBJ1-6,once,TGCGCCAGCAGCTTGGATCGAATAGAAAACGGTTCACCCCTCCACTTT,CASSLDRIENGSPLHF
TRBV15,TRBD1,TRBJ1-1,NA,TGTGCCACCAGCCCCGGGACAGGGTATACCACTGAAGCTTTCTTT,CATSPGTGYTTEAFF
TRBV15,NA,TRBJ1-5,NA,TGTGCCACCAGCAGAGATCCCTCCCTAGATGTGAGCAATCAGCCCCAGCATTTT,CATSRDPSLDVSNQPQHF
TRBV28,NA,TRBJ1-2,NA,TGTGCCAGCAGTGCTGAAGGATATGGCTACACCTTC,CASSAEGYGYTF
TRBV2,NA,TRBJ1-1,NA,TGTGCCAGCAGCATCGGTCCTCCGGGCACTGAAGCTTTCTTT,CASSIGPPGTEAFF
TRBV7-3,NA,TRBJ2-5,once,TGTGCCAGCAGCCAGGGGAGGGAAGAGATCCAGTACTTC,CASSQGREEIQYF
TRBV29-1,NA,TRBJ2-3,NA,TGCAGCGTGGGCCGGGGTACTGCTTCGGATACGCAGTATTTT,CSVGRGTASDTQYF
TRBV5-4,NA,TRBJ2-7,once,TGTGCCAGCAGCTTTTTGCCTGTGGGAGAGCAGTACTTC,CASSFLPVGEQYF
TRBV10-1,NA,TRBJ1-5,NA,TGCGCCAGCAGTGAGGCAGGAGGTCAGCCCCAGCATTTT,CASSEAGGQPQHF
TRBV5-1,TRBD1,TRBJ1-1,NA,TGCGCCAGCAGCCGTAAGACAGGGGACACTGAAGCTTTCTTT,CASSRKTGDTEAFF
TRBV11-2,NA,TRBJ1-2,NA,TGTGCCAGCAGCTTAGATCTCCCGGTCCGGGCTCTCTATGGCTACACCTTC,CASSLDLPVRALYGYTF
TRBV12-3/TRBV12-4,NA,TRBJ2-1,NA,TGTGCCAGCAGTTCGGACTACAATGAGCAGTTCTTC,CASSSDYNEQFF
TRBV7-2,TRBD1,TRBJ2-2,NA,TGTGCCAGCAGGTCAGGGGGCATGAACACCGGGGAGCTGTTTTTT,CASRSGGMNTGELFF
TRBV5-5,NA,TRBJ2-5,NA,TGTGCCAGCAGCCGCGGGGACAGACAAGAGACCCAGTACTTC,CASSRGDRQETQYF
TRBV5-4,NA,TRBJ2-3,NA,TGTGCCAGCAGCTTCAGGCAGGGAGGCAGGACAGATACGCAGTATTTT,CASSFRQGGRTDTQYF